Following are 7 T cell receptor beta chains from one sample sequenced in a study of blood T cells in healthy people across ages. Alongside a J-beta primer mix, a sample-barcoded 5' primer served in a second PCR lasting about 6 to 12 cycles. TCRdb re-derived calls from the 5' RACE reads in MiXCR, one entry per CDR3 protein. The table records about 760,000 distinct CDR3 sequences, 20% to 25% of them present only once. This same sample was also part of a study on T cells of mothers and their children.

The sample taken for sequencing was blood. These receptors came from a boy aged 10-17 years in good health.

This clonotype turned up a few times. The chain links TRBV29-1 to TRBJ2-7; tentative D call: TRBD1 (6 bases). Germline V CDR1 and CDR2: SQVTM, ANQGSEA. The ends were cut back, 4 bases at V and 4 bases at J, with 20 bases in the middle. The CDR3 spans 15 residues. CDR3 residues: CSVGGLPDRAYEQYF. Here the CDR3 DNA reads TGCAGCGTTGGGGGATTACCGGACAGAGCTTACGAGCAGTACTTC.

The chain carries TRBV11-2 and TRBJ2-3; D is uncertain. The V gene lost 6 bases and the J gene lost 1 base, with 8 bases spanning the gap. Germline V gives CDR1 SGHAT, CDR2 FQNNGV. This CDR3 comprises 13 residues. The CDR3 bases are TGTGCCAGCAGGCCCCACGGCACAGATACGCAGTATTTT. Protein product: CASRPHGTDTQYF.

The genes are TRBV6-2 or TRBV6-3 and TRBJ2-2; D remains unclear. This CDR3 has 17 residues. V lost 5 bases to trimming and J lost 0 bases, with 16 bases between them. Germline assignment: CDR1 MNHEY and CDR2 SVGEGT. This chain's CDR3 is CASSPRRTKTNTGELFF. The CDR3 DNA sequence: TGTGCCAGCAGTCCCCGACGGACGAAGACGAACACCGGGGAGCTGTTTTTT.

There are a few counts of this clonotype. V is TRBV20-1 and J is TRBJ1-2, with D hard to call. The V gene lost 0 bases and the J gene lost 6 bases, with 11 bases spanning the gap. The CDR3 extends over 13 amino acids. In germline, CDR1 is DFQATT, CDR2 SNEGSKA (reference sequence). CDR3 in DNA: TGCAGTGCTAGAGATCCGCTCCGGCATGGCTACACCTTC. Protein sequence: CSARDPLRHGYTF.

This clonotype was detected only a few times. The chain employs TRBV6-6 and TRBJ2-3; D might be TRBD2 (6 bases). The germline gives CDR1 MNHNY, CDR2 SVGAGI (reference sequence). The V gene lost 5 bases and the J gene lost 0 bases, with 9 bases spanning the gap. CDR3 length: 14 amino acids. In DNA form, the CDR3 reads TGTGCCAGCAGTCCTAGCGCGAGCACAGATACGCAGTATTTT. It encodes CASSPSASTDTQYF.

The chain carries TRBV5-1 and TRBJ2-7, with TRBD1 matching over 9 bases. From germline, CDR1 is SGHRS and CDR2 YFSETQ. Unmatched junction bases numbered 6, after V lost 3 bases and J lost 2 bases. The CDR3 runs to 15 residues. The CDR3 nucleotides are TGCGCCAGCAGCTACGGGGGACAGGGTGCCTACGAGCAGTACTTC. Its translation: CASSYGGQGAYEQYF.

This clonotype has a handful of counts. This chain links TRBV18 with TRBJ2-5, with 9 positions matching TRBD2. Gene TRBJ2-7 matches the end of the DNA better, so the J call may be wrong. The CDR3 spans 15 residues. Germline assignment: CDR1 KGHSH and CDR2 LQKENI. The CDR3 sequence: CASSPWAGGNDEQYF. The CDR3 DNA follows: TGTGCCAGCTCACCTTGGGCGGGAGGGAATGACGAGCAGTACTTC.